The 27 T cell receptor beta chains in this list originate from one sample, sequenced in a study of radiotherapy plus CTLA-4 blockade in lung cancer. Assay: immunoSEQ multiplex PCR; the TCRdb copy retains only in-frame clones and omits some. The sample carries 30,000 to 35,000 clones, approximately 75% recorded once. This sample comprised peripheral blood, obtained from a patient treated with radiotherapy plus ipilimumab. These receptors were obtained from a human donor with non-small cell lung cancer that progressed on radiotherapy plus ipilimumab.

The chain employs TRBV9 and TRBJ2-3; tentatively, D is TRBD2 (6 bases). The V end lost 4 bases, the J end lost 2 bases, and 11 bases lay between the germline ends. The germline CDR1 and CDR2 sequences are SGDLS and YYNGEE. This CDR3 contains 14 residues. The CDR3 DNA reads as TGTGCCAGCAGCACGGCGGGGTTCACAGATACGCAGTATTTT. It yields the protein CASSTAGFTDTQYF.

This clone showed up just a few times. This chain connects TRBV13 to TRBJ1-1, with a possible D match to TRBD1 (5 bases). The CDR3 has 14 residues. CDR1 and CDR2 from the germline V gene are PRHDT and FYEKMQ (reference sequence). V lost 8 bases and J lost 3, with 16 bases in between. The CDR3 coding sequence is TGTGCCAGCCTGCGGGGGGGACCCTACACTGAAGCTTTCTTT. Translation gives CASLRGGPYTEAFF.

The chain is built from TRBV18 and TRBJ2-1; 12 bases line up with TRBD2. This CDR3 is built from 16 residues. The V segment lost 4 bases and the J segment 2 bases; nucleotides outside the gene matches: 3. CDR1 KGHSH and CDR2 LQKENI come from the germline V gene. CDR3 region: CASSQRTSGAYNEQFF. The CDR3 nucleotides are TGTGCCAGCTCACAAAGGACTAGCGGGGCCTACAATGAGCAGTTCTTC.

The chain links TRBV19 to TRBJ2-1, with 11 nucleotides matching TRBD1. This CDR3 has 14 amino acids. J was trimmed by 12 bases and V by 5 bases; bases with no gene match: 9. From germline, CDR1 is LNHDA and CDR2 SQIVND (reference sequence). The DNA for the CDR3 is TGTGCCAGTAGTGCCGGGACAGGGGGTCTCGGGCAGTTCTTC. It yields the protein CASSAGTGGLGQFF. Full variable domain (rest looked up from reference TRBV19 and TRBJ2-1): DGGITQSPKYLFRKEGQNVTLSCEQNLNHDAMYWYRQDPGQGLRLIYYSQIVNDFQKGDIAEGYSVSREKKESFPLTVTSAQKNPTAFYLCASSAGTGGLGQFFGPGTRLTVL.

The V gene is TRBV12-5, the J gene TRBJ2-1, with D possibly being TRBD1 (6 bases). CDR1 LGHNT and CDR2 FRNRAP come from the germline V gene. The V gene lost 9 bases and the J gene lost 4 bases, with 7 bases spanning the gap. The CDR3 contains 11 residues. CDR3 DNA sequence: TGTGCTAGCGGACAGTACAATGAGCAGTTCTTC. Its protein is CASGQYNEQFF.

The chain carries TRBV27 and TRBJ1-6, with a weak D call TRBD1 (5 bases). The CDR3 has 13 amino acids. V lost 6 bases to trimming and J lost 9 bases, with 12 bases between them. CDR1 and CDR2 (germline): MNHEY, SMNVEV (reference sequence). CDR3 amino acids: CASSPDRVSPLHF. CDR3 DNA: TGTGCCAGCAGCCCCGACAGAGTTTCACCCCTCCACTTT.

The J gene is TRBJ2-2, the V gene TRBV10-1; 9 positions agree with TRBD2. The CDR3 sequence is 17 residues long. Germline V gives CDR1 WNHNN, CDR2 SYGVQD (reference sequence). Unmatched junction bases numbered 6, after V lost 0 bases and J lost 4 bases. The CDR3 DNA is TGCGCCAGCAGTGAGTCGAGGTCTAGCGGGACCACCGGGGAGCTGTTTTTT. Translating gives CASSESRSSGTTGELFF.

CDR3 in DNA: TGTGCCAGTAGTATAGATCAGGGAGGCTATGGCTACACCTTC. Amino acid sequence: CASSIDQGGYGYTF. The chain carries TRBV19 and TRBJ1-2; D perhaps matches TRBD1 (5 bases). The length of the CDR3 is 14 residues. In germline, CDR1 is LNHDA, CDR2 SQIVND (reference sequence). With 0 bases removed from V and 4 bases from J, the gap between germline ends came to 9 bases.

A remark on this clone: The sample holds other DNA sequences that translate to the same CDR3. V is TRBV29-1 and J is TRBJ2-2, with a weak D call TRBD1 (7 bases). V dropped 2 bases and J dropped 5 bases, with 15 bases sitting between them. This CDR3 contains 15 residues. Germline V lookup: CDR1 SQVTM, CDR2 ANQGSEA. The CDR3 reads CSVEQGGRGTGELFF. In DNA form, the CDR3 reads TGCAGCGTTGAACAGGGGGGTAGGGGTACCGGGGAGCTGTTTTTT.

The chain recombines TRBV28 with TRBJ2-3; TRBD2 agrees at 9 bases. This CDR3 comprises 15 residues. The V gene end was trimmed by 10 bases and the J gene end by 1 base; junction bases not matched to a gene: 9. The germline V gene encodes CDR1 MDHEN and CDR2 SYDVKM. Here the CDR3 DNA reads TGTGCCACCGACGAATTAGCGGGGGGCACAGATACGCAGTATTTT. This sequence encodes CATDELAGGTDTQYF.

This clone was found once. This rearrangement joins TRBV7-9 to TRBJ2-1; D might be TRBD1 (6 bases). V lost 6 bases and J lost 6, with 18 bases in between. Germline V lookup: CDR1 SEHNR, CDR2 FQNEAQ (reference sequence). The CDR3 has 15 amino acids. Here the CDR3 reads CASRQTGSPTNEQFF. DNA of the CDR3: TGTGCCAGCAGACAGACAGGTTCCCCAACCAATGAGCAGTTCTTC.

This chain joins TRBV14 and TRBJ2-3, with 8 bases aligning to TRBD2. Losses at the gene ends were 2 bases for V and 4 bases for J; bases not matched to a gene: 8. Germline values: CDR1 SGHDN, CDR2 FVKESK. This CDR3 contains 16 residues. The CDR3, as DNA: TGTGCCAGCAGCCAATCGGGGCGCGGGGGGTCAGATACGCAGTATTTT. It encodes CASSQSGRGGSDTQYF.

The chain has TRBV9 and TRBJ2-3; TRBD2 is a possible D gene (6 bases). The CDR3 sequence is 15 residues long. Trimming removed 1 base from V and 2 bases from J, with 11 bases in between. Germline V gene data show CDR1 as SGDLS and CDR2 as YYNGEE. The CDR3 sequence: CASSVLAGPTDTQYF. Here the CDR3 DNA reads TGTGCCAGCAGCGTACTGGCGGGGCCCACAGATACGCAGTATTTT.

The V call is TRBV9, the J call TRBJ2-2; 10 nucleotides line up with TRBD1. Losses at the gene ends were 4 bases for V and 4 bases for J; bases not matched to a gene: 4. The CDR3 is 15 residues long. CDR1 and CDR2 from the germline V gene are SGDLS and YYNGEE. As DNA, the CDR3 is TGTGCCAGCAGCTCGGGACAGGGGTTCACCGGGGAGCTGTTTTTT. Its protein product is CASSSGQGFTGELFF.

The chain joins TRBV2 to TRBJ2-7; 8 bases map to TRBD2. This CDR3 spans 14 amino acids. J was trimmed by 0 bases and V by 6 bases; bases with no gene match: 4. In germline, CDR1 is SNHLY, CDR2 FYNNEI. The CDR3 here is CASRPGTSSYEQYF. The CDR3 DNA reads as TGTGCCAGCAGACCCGGGACTAGCTCCTACGAGCAGTACTTC. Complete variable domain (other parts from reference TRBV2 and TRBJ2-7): EPEVTQTPSHQVTQMGQEVILRCVPISNHLYFYWYRQILGQKVEFLVSFYNNEISEKSEIFDDQFSVERPDGSNFTLKIRSTKLEDSAMYFCASRPGTSSYEQYFGPGTRLTVT.

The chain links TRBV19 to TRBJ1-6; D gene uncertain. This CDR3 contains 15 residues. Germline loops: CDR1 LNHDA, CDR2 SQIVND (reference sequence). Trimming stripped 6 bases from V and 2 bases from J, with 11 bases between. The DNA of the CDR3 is TGTGCCAGTAGGGACGGGAGAACCTATAATTCACCCCTCCACTTT. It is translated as CASRDGRTYNSPLHF.

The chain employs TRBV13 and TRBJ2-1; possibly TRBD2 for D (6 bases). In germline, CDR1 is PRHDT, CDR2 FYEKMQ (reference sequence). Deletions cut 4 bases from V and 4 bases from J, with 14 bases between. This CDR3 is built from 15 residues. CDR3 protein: CASSSLAGPYNEQFF. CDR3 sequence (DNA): TGTGCCAGCAGCTCCCTGGCGGGGCCATACAATGAGCAGTTCTTC. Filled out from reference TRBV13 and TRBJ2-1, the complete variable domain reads AAGVIQSPRHLIKEKRETATLKCYPIPRHDTVYWYQQGPGQDPQFLISFYEKMQSDKGSIPDRFSAQQFSDYHSELNMSSLELGDSALYFCASSSLAGPYNEQFFGPGTRLTVL.

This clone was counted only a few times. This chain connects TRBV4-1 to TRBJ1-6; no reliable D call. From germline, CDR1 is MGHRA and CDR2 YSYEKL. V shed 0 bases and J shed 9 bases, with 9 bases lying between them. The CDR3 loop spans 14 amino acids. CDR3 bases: TGCGCCAGCAGCCAAGATTCGGGGATTTCACCCCTCCACTTT. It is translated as CASSQDSGISPLHF.

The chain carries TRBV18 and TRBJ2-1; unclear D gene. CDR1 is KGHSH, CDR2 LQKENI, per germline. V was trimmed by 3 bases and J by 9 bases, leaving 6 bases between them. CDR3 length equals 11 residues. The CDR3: CASSPRFEQFF. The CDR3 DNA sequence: TGTGCCAGCTCACCCCGGTTTGAGCAGTTCTTC.

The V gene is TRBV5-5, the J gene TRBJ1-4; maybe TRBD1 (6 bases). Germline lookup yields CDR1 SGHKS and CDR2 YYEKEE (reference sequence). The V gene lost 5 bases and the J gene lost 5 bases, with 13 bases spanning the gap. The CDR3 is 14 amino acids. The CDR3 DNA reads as TGTGCCAGCAGGATGGACAGAGCGAATGAAAAACTGTTTTTT. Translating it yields CASRMDRANEKLFF.

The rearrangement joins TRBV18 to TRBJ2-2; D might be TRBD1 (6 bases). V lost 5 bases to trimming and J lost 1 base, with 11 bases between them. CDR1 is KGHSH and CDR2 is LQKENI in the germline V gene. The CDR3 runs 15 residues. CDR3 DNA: TGTGCCAGCTCAACTATGGACAGGAACACCGGGGAGCTGTTTTTT. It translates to CASSTMDRNTGELFF.

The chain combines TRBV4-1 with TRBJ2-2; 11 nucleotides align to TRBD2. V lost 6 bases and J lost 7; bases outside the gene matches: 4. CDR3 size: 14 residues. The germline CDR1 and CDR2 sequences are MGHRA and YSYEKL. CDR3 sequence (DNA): TGCGCCAGCAGTAGCGGGGGGGCGGGCGGGGAGCTGTTTTTT. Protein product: CASSSGGAGGELFF.

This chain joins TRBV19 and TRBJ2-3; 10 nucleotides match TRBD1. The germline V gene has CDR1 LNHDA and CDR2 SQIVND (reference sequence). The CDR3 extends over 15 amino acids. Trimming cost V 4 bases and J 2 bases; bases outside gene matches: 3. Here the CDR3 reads CASSRGTGATDTQYF. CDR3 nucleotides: TGTGCCAGTAGTAGGGGGACAGGGGCCACAGATACGCAGTATTTT.

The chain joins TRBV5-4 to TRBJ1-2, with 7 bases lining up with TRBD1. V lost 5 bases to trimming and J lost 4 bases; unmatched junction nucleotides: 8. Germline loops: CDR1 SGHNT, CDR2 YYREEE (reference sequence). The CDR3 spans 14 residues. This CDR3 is CASSPPGQPYGYTF. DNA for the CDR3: TGTGCCAGCAGTCCGCCGGGACAGCCCTATGGCTACACCTTC.

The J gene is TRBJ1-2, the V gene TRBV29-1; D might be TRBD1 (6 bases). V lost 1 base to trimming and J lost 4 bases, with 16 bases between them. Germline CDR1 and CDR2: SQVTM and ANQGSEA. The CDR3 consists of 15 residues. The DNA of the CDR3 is TGCAGCGTTGAAGGGTCAGGGGCCCAACTCTATGGCTACACCTTC. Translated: CSVEGSGAQLYGYTF.

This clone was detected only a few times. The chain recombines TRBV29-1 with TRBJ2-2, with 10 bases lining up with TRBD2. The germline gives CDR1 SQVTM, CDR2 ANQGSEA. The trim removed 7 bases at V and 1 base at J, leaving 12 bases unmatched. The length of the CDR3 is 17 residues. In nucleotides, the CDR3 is TGCAGCGCCGAGGGGAGCGGGGGGGCCGGGAACACCGGGGAGCTGTTTTTT. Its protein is CSAEGSGGAGNTGELFF.

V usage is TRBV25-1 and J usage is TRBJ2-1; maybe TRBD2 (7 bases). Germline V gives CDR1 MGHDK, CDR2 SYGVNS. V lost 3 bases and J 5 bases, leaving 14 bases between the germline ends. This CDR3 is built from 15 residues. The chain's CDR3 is CASSERGGPNNEQFF. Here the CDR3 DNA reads TGTGCCAGCAGTGAGCGCGGGGGCCCTAACAATGAGCAGTTCTTC.